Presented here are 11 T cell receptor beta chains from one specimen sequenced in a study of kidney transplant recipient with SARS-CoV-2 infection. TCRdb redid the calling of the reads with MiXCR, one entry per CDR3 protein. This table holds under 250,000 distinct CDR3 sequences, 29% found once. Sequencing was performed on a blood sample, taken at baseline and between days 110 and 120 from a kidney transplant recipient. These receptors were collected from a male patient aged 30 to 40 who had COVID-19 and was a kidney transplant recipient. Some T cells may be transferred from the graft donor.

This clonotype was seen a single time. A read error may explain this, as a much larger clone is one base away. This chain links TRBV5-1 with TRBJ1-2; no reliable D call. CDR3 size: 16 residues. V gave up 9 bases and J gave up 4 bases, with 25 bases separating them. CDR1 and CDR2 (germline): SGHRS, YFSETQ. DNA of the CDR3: TGCGCCAACTACGGCAAATCGGTTCGAAAGACCTATGGCTACACCTTC. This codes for CANYGKSVRKTYGYTF.

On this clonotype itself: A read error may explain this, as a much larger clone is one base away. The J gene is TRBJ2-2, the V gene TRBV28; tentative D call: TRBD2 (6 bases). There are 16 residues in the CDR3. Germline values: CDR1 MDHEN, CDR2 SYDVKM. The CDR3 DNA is TGTGCCAGCAGTTTATTTCGAGGCATCTACACCGGGGGGCTGTTTTTT. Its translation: CASSLFRGIYTGGLFF.

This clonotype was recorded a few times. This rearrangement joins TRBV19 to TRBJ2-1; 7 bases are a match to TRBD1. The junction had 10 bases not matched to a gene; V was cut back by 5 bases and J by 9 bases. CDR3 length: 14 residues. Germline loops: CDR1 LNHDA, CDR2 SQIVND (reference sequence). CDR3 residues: CASSPRGIPGEQFF. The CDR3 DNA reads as TGTGCCAGTAGTCCCAGGGGGATTCCGGGTGAGCAGTTCTTC.

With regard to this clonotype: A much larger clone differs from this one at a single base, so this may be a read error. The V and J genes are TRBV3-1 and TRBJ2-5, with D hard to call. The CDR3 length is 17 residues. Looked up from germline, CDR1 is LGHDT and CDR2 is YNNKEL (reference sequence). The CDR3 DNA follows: TGTGCCAACAGCATTTTCATTCCCATTTCTTTCTCTGAGACCCAGTACTTC. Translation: CANSIFIPISFSETQYF.

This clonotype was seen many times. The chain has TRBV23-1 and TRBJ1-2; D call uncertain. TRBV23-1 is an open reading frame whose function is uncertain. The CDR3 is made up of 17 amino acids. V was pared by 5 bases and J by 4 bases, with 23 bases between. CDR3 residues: CASSVPRLRRKTYGYTF. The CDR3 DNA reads TGCGCCAGCAGTGTTCCACGGCTACGCAGAAAGACCTATGGCTACACCTTC.

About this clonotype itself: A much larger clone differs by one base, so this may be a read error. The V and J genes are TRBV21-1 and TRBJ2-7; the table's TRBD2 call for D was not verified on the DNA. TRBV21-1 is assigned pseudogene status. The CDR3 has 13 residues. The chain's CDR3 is CASSSHRVRPTTF. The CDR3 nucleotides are TGTGCCAGCAGCAGCCATCGGGTTCGGCCGACTACCTTC.

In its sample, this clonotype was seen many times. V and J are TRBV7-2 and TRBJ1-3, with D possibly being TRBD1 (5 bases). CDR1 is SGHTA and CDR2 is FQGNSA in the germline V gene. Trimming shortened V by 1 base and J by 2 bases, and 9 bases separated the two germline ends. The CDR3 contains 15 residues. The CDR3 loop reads CASSLVPGTGNTIYF. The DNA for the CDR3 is TGTGCCAGCAGCTTAGTCCCAGGGACTGGAAACACCATATATTTT.

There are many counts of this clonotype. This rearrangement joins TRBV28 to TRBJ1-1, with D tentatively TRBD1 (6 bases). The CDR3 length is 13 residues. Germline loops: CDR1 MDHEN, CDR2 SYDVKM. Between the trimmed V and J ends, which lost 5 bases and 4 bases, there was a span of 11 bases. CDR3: CASSGDTRTEAFF. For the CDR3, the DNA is TGTGCCAGCAGTGGGGACACTCGCACTGAAGCTTTCTTT.

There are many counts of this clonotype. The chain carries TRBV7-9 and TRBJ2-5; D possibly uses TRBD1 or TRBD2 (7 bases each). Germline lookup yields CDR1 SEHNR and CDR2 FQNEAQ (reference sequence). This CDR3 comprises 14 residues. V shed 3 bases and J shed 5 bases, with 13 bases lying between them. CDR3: CASSFYQGGETQYF. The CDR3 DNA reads TGTGCCAGCAGCTTTTACCAGGGGGGGGAGACCCAGTACTTC.

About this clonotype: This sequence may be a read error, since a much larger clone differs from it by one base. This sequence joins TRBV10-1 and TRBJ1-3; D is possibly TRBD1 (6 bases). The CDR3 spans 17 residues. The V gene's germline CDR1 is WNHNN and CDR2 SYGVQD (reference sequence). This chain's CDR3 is CASNPKNRVYSGDTIYF. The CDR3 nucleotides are TGCGCCAGCAACCCGAAGAACAGGGTTTACTCTGGAGACACCATATATTTT.

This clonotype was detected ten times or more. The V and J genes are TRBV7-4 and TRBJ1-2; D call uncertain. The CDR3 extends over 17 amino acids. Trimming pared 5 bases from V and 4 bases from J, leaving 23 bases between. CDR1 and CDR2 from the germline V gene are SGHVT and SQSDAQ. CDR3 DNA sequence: TGTGCCAGCAGCGATCATTTTTCAGCTCGAAAGACCTATGGCTACACCTTC. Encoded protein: CASSDHFSARKTYGYTF.